The rows below give T cell receptor beta chains drawn from one sample of a study of blood T cell repertoires in COVID-19. Libraries were prepared by immunoSEQ multiplex PCR; TCRdb keeps only in-frame clonotypes and omits some of them. The table records almost 80,000 clones, more than 80% of them present only once. Sequenced sample: peripheral blood. These receptors all stem from a woman at least 80 years old with acute or convalescent COVID-19. CDR3s include the opening cysteine and the closing phenylalanine or tryptophan. A D gene is named only where the DNA matches it firmly. Rows give clone size only sometimes, using once, few, many, or a class for an expanded clone.

CDR3nt: TGCAGCGTTGAAGATAGACAGCATAACTATGGCTACACCTTC
CDR3aa: CSVEDRQHNYGYTF
abundance: -
d_gene: -
v_gene: TRBV29-1
j_gene: TRBJ1-2

CDR3nt: TGTGCCAGCAGCACCCGGACAGGGATGAACACTGAAGCTTTCTTT
CDR3aa: CASSTRTGMNTEAFF
abundance: -
d_gene: TRBD1
v_gene: TRBV7-6
j_gene: TRBJ1-1

CDR3nt: TGTGCCAGCTCACCACAAGAGTCCTACAATGAGCAGTTCTTC
CDR3aa: CASSPQESYNEQFF
abundance: -
d_gene: -
v_gene: TRBV18
j_gene: TRBJ2-1

CDR3nt: TGCGCCAGCCGGGACTTCACAGATACGCAGTATTTT
CDR3aa: CASRDFTDTQYF
abundance: -
d_gene: -
v_gene: TRBV5-1
j_gene: TRBJ2-3

CDR3nt: TGCAGTGCTAGTTGGCAGACGGGGGTCGGTGGCTACACCTTC
CDR3aa: CSASWQTGVGGYTF
abundance: -
d_gene: -
v_gene: TRBV20-1
j_gene: TRBJ1-2

CDR3nt: TGCGCCAGCAGCCCCGGACAGGGGACAGAGACCCAGTACTTC
CDR3aa: CASSPGQGTETQYF
abundance: few
d_gene: TRBD1
v_gene: TRBV5-1
j_gene: TRBJ2-5

CDR3nt: TGTGCCAGCAAGGAGGACAGCGGGGCGTACGAGCAGTACTTC
CDR3aa: CASKEDSGAYEQYF
abundance: -
d_gene: -
v_gene: TRBV11-2
j_gene: TRBJ2-7

CDR3nt: TGTGCCAGCAGTCCCCAGAGAGGCAGCTATGGCTACACCTTC
CDR3aa: CASSPQRGSYGYTF
abundance: -
d_gene: -
v_gene: TRBV6-6
j_gene: TRBJ1-2

CDR3nt: TGTGCCAGCAGCGTAGGGACTAGCGGGAGGGGGACCTACGAGCAGTACTTC
CDR3aa: CASSVGTSGRGTYEQYF
abundance: -
d_gene: TRBD2
v_gene: TRBV9
j_gene: TRBJ2-7

CDR3nt: TGTGCCAGCAGTTGGGACAGGGCGGAAGGAAACACCATATATTTT
CDR3aa: CASSWDRAEGNTIYF
abundance: -
d_gene: TRBD1
v_gene: TRBV5-5
j_gene: TRBJ1-3

CDR3nt: TGTGCCAGCAGTCCGAGGGAGGTCAGACAGCCCCAGCATTTT
CDR3aa: CASSPREVRQPQHF
abundance: -
d_gene: -
v_gene: TRBV6-6
j_gene: TRBJ1-5

CDR3nt: TGCGCCAGCAGTCATGTAGGGACTAGCGGAAACTCTAGCACAGATACGCAGTATTTT
CDR3aa: CASSHVGTSGNSSTDTQYF
abundance: -
d_gene: TRBD2
v_gene: TRBV23-1
j_gene: TRBJ2-3

CDR3nt: TGTGCCAGCAGGGATACAGGGGGCTCTGGCTACACCTTC
CDR3aa: CASRDTGGSGYTF
abundance: -
d_gene: TRBD1
v_gene: TRBV6-5
j_gene: TRBJ1-2

CDR3nt: TGCGCCAGCAGCCAAGGTGGGTGGACAGAAGAGACCCAGTACTTC
CDR3aa: CASSQGGWTEETQYF
abundance: -
d_gene: -
v_gene: TRBV4-1
j_gene: TRBJ2-5

CDR3nt: TGTGCCAGCGTCACAGGGGATCAGCCCCAGCATTTT
CDR3aa: CASVTGDQPQHF
abundance: -
d_gene: TRBD1
v_gene: TRBV28
j_gene: TRBJ1-5

CDR3nt: TGTGCCAGTAGTTCAGGACAGTATCACCTCACAGATACGCAGTATTTT
CDR3aa: CASSSGQYHLTDTQYF
abundance: -
d_gene: -
v_gene: TRBV19
j_gene: TRBJ2-3

CDR3nt: TGCAGCGTTGATCCTAGCGGGAGGTTTGGAGATACGCAGTATTTT
CDR3aa: CSVDPSGRFGDTQYF
abundance: -
d_gene: TRBD2
v_gene: TRBV29-1
j_gene: TRBJ2-3

CDR3nt: TGTGCCACCCTCGGCGGACAGGGATCCACCGGGGAGCTGTTTTTT
CDR3aa: CATLGGQGSTGELFF
abundance: -
d_gene: TRBD1
v_gene: TRBV24-1
j_gene: TRBJ2-2

CDR3nt: TGTGCCAGCAGCCAAGGTATTAGTCTTGGTTTGGACAATGAGCAGTTCTTC
CDR3aa: CASSQGISLGLDNEQFF
abundance: -
d_gene: -
v_gene: TRBV3-1/TRBV3-2
j_gene: TRBJ2-1

CDR3nt: TGTGCCAGTAACCCGAGACGACAGGTTTCGAACACTGAAGCTTTCTTT
CDR3aa: CASNPRRQVSNTEAFF
abundance: -
d_gene: -
v_gene: TRBV19
j_gene: TRBJ1-1

CDR3nt: TGCGCCAGCAGCCAAGATAGAGGCGTTTTTGGTGAAAAACTGTTTTTT
CDR3aa: CASSQDRGVFGEKLFF
abundance: -
d_gene: -
v_gene: TRBV4-3
j_gene: TRBJ1-4

CDR3nt: TGTGCCAGCAGCTTGGAGGGGATTCTCCCGCGGGAGCAGTACTTC
CDR3aa: CASSLEGILPREQYF
abundance: -
d_gene: -
v_gene: TRBV5-4
j_gene: TRBJ2-7

CDR3nt: TGTGCCACCCGGGACTGGACACGGGAGTACAATGAGCAGTTCTTC
CDR3aa: CATRDWTREYNEQFF
abundance: -
d_gene: -
v_gene: TRBV6-5
j_gene: TRBJ2-1

CDR3nt: TGTGCCAGCAGTAGCCTTTCCTTTAGCACAGATACGCAGTATTTT
CDR3aa: CASSSLSFSTDTQYF
abundance: -
d_gene: -
v_gene: TRBV27
j_gene: TRBJ2-3

CDR3nt: TGTGCCAGCAGCCACCCGATCTACAGGGGAGCCTATAACTATGGCTACACCTTC
CDR3aa: CASSHPIYRGAYNYGYTF
abundance: -
d_gene: TRBD1
v_gene: TRBV3-1/TRBV3-2
j_gene: TRBJ1-2